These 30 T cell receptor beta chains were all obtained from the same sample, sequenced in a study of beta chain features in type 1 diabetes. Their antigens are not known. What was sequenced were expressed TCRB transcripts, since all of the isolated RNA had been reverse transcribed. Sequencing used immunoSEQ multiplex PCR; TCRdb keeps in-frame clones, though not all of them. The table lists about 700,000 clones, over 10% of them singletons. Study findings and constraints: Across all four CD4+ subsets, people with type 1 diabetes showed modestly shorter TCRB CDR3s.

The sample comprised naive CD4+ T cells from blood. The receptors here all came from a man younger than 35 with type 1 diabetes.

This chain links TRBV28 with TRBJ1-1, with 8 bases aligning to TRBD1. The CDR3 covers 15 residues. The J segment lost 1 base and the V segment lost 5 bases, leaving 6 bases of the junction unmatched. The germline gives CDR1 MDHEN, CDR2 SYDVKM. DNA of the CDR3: TGTGCCAGCAGTCATGCAGGACAGGGGAACACTGAAGCTTTCTTT. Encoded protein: CASSHAGQGNTEAFF.

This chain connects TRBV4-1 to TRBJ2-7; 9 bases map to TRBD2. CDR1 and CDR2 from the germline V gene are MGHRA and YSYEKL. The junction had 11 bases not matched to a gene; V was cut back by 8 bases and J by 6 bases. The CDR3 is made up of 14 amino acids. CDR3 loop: CASGTRGGNREQYF. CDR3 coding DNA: TGCGCCAGCGGAACGCGGGGGGGTAATCGCGAGCAGTACTTC.

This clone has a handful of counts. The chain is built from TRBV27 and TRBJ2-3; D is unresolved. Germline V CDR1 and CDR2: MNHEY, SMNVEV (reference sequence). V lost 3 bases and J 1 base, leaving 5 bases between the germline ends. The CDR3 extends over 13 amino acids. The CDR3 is CASSFYRTDTQYF. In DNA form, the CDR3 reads TGTGCCAGCAGTTTTTACCGCACAGATACGCAGTATTTT.

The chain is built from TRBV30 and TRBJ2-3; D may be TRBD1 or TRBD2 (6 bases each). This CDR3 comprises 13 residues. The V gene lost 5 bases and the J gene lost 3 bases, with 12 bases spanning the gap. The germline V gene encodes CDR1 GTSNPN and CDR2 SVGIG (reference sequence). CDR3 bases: TGTGCCTGGGCCCGGGGGCATACAGATACGCAGTATTTT. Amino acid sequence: CAWARGHTDTQYF.

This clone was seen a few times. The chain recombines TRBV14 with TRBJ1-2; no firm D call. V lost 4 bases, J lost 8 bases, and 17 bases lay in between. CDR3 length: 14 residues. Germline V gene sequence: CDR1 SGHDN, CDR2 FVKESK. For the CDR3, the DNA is TGTGCCAGCAGCCCTCTCTTGAGGGCGAGGGGCTACACCTTC. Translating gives CASSPLLRARGYTF.

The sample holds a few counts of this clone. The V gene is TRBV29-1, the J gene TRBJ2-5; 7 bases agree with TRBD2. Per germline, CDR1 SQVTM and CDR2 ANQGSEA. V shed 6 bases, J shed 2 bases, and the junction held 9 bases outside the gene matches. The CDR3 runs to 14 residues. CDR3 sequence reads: CSVESGVRQETQYF. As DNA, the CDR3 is TGCAGCGTAGAGAGCGGGGTGAGACAAGAGACCCAGTACTTC.

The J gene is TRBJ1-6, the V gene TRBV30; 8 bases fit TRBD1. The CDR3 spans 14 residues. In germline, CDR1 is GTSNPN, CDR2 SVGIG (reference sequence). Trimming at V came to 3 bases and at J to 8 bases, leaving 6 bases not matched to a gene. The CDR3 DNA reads TGTGCCTGGAGGAGGGGACAGGTCTATTCACCCCTCCACTTT. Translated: CAWRRGQVYSPLHF.

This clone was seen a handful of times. The CDR3 sequence: CASSREGTGNYNEQFF. The CDR3 DNA sequence: TGCGCCAGCAGCCGGGAGGGGACAGGGAATTACAATGAGCAGTTCTTC. The V gene is TRBV4-1, the J gene TRBJ2-1; 9 positions agree with TRBD1. This CDR3 has 16 amino acids. Per germline, CDR1 MGHRA and CDR2 YSYEKL. The V segment lost 4 bases and the J segment 4 bases; nucleotides outside the gene matches: 8.

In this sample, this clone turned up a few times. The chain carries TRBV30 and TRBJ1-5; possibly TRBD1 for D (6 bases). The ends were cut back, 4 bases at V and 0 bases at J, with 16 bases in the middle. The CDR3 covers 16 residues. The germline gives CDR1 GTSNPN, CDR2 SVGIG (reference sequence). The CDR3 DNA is TGTGCCTGGACCTACGGGACACATTATAGCAATCAGCCCCAGCATTTT. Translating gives CAWTYGTHYSNQPQHF.

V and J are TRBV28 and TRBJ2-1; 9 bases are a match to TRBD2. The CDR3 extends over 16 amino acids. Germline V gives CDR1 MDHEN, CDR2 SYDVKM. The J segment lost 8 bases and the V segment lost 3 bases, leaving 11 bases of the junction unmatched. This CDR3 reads CASSFSLRRGGYEQFF. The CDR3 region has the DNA TGTGCCAGCAGTTTCTCCCTGAGGCGGGGGGGCTATGAGCAGTTCTTC.

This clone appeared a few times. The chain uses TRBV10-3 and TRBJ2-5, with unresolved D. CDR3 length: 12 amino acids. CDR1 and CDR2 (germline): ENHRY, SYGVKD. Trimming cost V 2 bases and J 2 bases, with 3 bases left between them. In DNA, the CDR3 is TGTGCCATCAGTGAGGTTCAAGAGACCCAGTACTTC. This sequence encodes CAISEVQETQYF.

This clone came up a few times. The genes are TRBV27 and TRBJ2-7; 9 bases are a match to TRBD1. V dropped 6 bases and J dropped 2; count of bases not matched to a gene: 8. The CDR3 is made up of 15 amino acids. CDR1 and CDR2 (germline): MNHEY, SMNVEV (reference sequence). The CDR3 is CASRELGDRAYEQYF. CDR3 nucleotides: TGTGCCAGCAGAGAATTAGGGGACAGGGCCTACGAGCAGTACTTC.

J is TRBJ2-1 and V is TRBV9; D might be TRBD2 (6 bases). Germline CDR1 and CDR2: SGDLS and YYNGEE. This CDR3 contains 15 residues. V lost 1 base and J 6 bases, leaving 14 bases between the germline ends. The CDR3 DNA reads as TGTGCCAGCAGCGTACCTAGCGTCGGGGGCAATGAGCAGTTCTTC. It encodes CASSVPSVGGNEQFF. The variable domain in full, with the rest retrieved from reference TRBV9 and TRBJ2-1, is DSGVTQTPKHLITATGQRVTLRCSPRSGDLSVYWYQQSLDQGLQFLIQYYNGEERAKGNILERFSAQQFPDLHSELNLSSLELGDSALYFCASSVPSVGGNEQFFGPGTRLTVL.

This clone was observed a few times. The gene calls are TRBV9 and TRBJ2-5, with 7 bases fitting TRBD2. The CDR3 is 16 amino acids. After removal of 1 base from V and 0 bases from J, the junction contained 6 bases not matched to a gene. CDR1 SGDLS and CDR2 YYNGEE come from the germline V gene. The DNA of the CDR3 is TGTGCCAGCAGCGTAAGCCTAGCGGACTACCAAGAGACCCAGTACTTC. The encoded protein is CASSVSLADYQETQYF.

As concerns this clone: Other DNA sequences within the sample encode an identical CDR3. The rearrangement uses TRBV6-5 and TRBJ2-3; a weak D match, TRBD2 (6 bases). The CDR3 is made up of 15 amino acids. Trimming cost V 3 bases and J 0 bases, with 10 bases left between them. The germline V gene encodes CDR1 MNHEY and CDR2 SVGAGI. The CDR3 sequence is CASSYSGLSTDTQYF. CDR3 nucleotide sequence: TGTGCCAGCAGTTATTCGGGACTCAGCACAGATACGCAGTATTTT.

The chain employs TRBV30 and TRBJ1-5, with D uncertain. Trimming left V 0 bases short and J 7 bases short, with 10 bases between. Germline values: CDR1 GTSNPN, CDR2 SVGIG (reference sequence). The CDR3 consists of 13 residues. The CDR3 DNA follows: TGTGCCTGGAGTGTACATCCGGAACAGCCCCAGCATTTT. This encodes CAWSVHPEQPQHF.

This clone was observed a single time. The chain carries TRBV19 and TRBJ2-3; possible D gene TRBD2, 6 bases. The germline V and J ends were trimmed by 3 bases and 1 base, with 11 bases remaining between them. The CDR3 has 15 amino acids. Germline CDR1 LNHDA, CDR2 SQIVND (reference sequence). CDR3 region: CASSIFASGTDTQYF. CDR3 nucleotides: TGTGCCAGTAGTATTTTTGCTAGCGGCACAGATACGCAGTATTTT.

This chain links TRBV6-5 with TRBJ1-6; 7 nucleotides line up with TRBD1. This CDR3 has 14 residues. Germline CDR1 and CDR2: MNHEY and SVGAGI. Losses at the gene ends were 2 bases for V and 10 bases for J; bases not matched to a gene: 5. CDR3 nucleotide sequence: TGTGCCAGCAGTTACGACAGGGTGGGCTCACCCCTCCACTTT. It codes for CASSYDRVGSPLHF.

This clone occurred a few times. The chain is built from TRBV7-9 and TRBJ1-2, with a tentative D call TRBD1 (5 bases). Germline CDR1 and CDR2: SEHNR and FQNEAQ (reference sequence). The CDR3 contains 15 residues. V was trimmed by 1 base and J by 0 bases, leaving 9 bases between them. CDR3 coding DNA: TGTGCCAGCAGCTTAGAACAGGTTGCTAACTATGGCTACACCTTC. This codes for CASSLEQVANYGYTF.

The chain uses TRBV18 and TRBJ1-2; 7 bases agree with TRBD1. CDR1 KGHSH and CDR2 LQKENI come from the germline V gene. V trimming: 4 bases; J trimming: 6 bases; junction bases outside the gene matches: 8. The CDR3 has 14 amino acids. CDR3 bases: TGTGCCAGCTCACAGGGATTAGGGGGCGATGGCTACACCTTC. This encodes CASSQGLGGDGYTF.

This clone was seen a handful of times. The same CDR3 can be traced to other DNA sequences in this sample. The CDR3 nucleotides are TGTGCCAGCAGCTTAGGGCAGCAAGAGACCCAGTACTTC. Protein: CASSLGQQETQYF. The rearrangement joins TRBV11-2 to TRBJ2-5; D remains ambiguous. This CDR3 is 13 amino acids long. Trimming took 1 base from V and 2 from J, leaving 5 bases between them. In germline, CDR1 is SGHAT, CDR2 FQNNGV.

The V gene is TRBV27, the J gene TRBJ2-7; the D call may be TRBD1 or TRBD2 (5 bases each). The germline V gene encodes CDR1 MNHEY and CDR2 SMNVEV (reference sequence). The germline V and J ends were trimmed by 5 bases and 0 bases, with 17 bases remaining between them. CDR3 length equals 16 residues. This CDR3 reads CASSPQGAGGSYEQYF. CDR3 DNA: TGTGCCAGCAGTCCCCAGGGTGCTGGGGGCTCCTACGAGCAGTACTTC.

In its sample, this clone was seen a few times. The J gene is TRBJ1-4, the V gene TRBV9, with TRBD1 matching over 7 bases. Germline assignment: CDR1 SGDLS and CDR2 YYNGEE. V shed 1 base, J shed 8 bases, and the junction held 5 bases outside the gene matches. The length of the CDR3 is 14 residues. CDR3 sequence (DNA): TGTGCCAGCAGCGTACAGGGGGAGAGCGAAAAACTGTTTTTT. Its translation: CASSVQGESEKLFF.

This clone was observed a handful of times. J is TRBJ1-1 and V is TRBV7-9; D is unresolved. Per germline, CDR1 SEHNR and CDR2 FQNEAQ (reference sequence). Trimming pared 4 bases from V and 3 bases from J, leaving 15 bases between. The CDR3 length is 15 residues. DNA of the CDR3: TGTGCCAGCAGCTCCTCCTTGGGGTTTGACACTGAAGCTTTCTTT. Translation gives CASSSSLGFDTEAFF.

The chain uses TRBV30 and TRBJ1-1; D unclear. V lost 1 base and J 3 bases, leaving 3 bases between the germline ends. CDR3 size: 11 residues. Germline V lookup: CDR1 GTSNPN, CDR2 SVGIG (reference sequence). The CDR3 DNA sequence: TGTGCCTGGAGTGCGCACACTGAAGCTTTCTTT. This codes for CAWSAHTEAFF.

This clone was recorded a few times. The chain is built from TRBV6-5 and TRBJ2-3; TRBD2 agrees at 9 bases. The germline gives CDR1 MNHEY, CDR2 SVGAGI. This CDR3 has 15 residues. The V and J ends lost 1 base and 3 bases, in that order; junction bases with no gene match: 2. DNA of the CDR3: TGTGCCAGCAGTTACTGGGGACTAGCTACAGATACGCAGTATTTT. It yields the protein CASSYWGLATDTQYF.

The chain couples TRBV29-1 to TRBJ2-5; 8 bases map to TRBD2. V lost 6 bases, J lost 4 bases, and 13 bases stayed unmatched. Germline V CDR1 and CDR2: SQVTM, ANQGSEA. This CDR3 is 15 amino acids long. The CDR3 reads CSVRGPGGYGETQYF. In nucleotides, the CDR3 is TGCAGCGTGAGGGGTCCGGGGGGGTATGGAGAGACCCAGTACTTC.

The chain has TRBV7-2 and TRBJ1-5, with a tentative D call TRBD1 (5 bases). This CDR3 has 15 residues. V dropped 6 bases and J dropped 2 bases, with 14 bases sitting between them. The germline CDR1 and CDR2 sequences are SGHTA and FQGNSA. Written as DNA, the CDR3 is TGTGCCAGCAGGGCGGGACTTCAAGGCAATCAGCCCCAGCATTTT. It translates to CASRAGLQGNQPQHF.

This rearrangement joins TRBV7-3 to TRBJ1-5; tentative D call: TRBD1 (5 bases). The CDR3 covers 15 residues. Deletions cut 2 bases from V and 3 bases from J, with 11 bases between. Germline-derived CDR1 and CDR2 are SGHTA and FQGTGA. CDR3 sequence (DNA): TGTGCCAGCAGCTTATCGCCAGGGTTCAATCAGCCCCAGCATTTT. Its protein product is CASSLSPGFNQPQHF.

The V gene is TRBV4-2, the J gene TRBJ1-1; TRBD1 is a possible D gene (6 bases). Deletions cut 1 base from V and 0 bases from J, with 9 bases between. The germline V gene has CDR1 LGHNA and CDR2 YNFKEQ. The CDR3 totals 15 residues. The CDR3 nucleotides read TGTGCCAGCAGCCAAGGACAGGTAGTGAACACTGAAGCTTTCTTT. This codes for CASSQGQVVNTEAFF.